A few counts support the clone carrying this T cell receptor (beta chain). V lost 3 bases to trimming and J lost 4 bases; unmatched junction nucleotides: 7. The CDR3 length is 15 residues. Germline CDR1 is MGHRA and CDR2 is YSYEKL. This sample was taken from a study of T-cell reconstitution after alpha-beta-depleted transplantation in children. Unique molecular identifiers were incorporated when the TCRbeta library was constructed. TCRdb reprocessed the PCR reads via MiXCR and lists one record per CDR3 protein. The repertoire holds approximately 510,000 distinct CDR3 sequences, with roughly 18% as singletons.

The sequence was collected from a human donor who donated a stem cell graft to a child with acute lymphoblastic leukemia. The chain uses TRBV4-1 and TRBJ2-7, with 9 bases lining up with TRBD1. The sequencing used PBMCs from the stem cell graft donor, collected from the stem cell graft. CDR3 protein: CASSHSTGGKYEQYF. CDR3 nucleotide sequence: TGCGCCAGCAGCCATTCGACAGGGGGAAAATACGAGCAGTACTTC.